The 22 T cell receptor beta chains in this list originate from one sample, sequenced in a study of post-analysis software for immune sequencing data. Study-wide findings and caveats: The study found TRBV5-6, TRBV5-1 and TRBV20-1 among 5 or 6 TRBV segments more frequent in patients than controls.

Unique molecular identifiers had been added to the TCR beta cDNA libraries. Each CDR3 protein is one row after TCRdb ran MiXCR on the PCR reads. This table has about 540,000 distinct CDR3 sequences, 34% appearing once. The antigens for these receptors are not known. The sequencing input was blood. The receptors originated from a girl between 2 and 17 years old with multiple sclerosis.

V is TRBV3-1 and J is TRBJ2-2, with D perhaps TRBD1 or TRBD2 (5 bases each). The CDR3 consists of 17 residues. Germline-derived CDR1 and CDR2 are LGHDT and YNNKEL (reference sequence). Trimming took off 0 bases at V and 0 bases at J, with 11 bases between the two ends. The CDR3 loop is CASSQDRRDPNTGELFF. DNA of the CDR3: TGTGCCAGCAGCCAAGATAGAAGGGACCCGAACACCGGGGAGCTGTTTTTT.

The chain links TRBV20-1 to TRBJ1-1; D is perhaps TRBD1 (6 bases). This CDR3 is 13 amino acids long. Germline CDR1 reads DFQATT; CDR2 reads SNEGSKA (reference sequence). Trimming left V 5 bases short and J 1 base short, with 11 bases between. CDR3 DNA: TGCAGTGCTGGACAGTCGCCGAACACTGAAGCTTTCTTT. Translated: CSAGQSPNTEAFF.

The rearrangement uses TRBV29-1 and TRBJ2-1; D perhaps matches TRBD2 (6 bases). The length of the CDR3 is 14 residues. The V end was cut by 5 bases, the J end by 1 base, with 12 bases between. The germline V gene has CDR1 SQVTM and CDR2 ANQGSEA. DNA for the CDR3: TGCAGCGTTCCGGGGCGGGGTTCCTACAATGAGCAGTTCTTC. Amino acid sequence: CSVPGRGSYNEQFF.

The chain employs TRBV2 and TRBJ2-5; possibly TRBD2 for D (6 bases). V was clipped by 4 bases and J by 4 bases, with 13 bases between them. The germline gives CDR1 SNHLY, CDR2 FYNNEI. There are 14 residues in the CDR3. As DNA, the CDR3 is TGTGCCAGCAGTGGTGGCGGGGTTGGAGAGACCCAGTACTTC. This encodes CASSGGGVGETQYF.

The chain uses TRBV6-1 and TRBJ2-1; maybe TRBD2 (5 bases). Germline V lookup: CDR1 MNHNS, CDR2 SASEGT. This CDR3 contains 15 residues. V gave up 9 bases and J gave up 3 bases, with 18 bases separating them. The CDR3 is CASGRLKNDYNEQFF. In DNA, the CDR3 is TGTGCCAGTGGGAGACTGAAAAATGACTACAATGAGCAGTTCTTC.

This sequence joins TRBV5-1 and TRBJ2-3; 7 positions match TRBD2. The V and J ends lost 3 bases and 1 base, in that order; junction bases with no gene match: 5. Germline V gives CDR1 SGHRS, CDR2 YFSETQ. CDR3 length: 15 amino acids. Here the CDR3 DNA reads TGCGCCAGCAGCTCCCGACTAGCAGGCACAGATACGCAGTATTTT. As protein: CASSSRLAGTDTQYF.

This clonotype has a handful of counts. This chain connects TRBV20-1 to TRBJ2-2; D might be TRBD1 or TRBD2, each matching 5 bases. Trimming cost V 1 base and J 0 bases, with 9 bases left between them. Germline V CDR1 and CDR2: DFQATT, SNEGSKA (reference sequence). The CDR3 is made up of 15 amino acids. The DNA of the CDR3 is TGCAGTGCTAGAGCCGGGACCGCGAACACCGGGGAGCTGTTTTTT. It is translated as CSARAGTANTGELFF.

This clonotype was detected many times. The chain is built from TRBV7-9 and TRBJ2-3; D gene uncertain. This CDR3 comprises 15 residues. Germline loops: CDR1 SEHNR, CDR2 FQNEAQ (reference sequence). Deletions cut 3 bases from V and 3 bases from J, with 13 bases between. CDR3 sequence: CASSFSQVETDTQYF. The CDR3 bases are TGTGCCAGCAGCTTTTCCCAAGTAGAAACAGATACGCAGTATTTT.

The CDR3 sequence: CASSTAPGIYGYTF. As DNA, the CDR3 is TGTGCCAGCAGCACGGCTCCCGGGATCTATGGCTACACCTTC. The V gene is TRBV7-2, the J gene TRBJ1-2; D remains unclear. The CDR3 loop spans 14 amino acids. In germline, CDR1 is SGHTA, CDR2 FQGNSA. The V end lost 5 bases, the J end lost 4 bases, and 14 bases lay between the germline ends.

V and J are TRBV5-1 and TRBJ2-6, with D unresolved. Trimming stripped 4 bases from V and 0 bases from J, with 11 bases between. This CDR3 is 16 amino acids long. The germline V gene encodes CDR1 SGHRS and CDR2 YFSETQ. CDR3 region: CASSPSSSSGANVLTF. The DNA for the CDR3 is TGCGCCAGCAGCCCATCCTCTTCCTCTGGGGCCAACGTCCTGACTTTC.

For the CDR3, the DNA is TGCAGTGCTCTTTGGTGGGGGAGGCCCTACAATGAGCAGTTCTTC. Protein sequence: CSALWWGRPYNEQFF. The chain joins TRBV20-1 to TRBJ2-1, with a weak D call TRBD2 (6 bases). CDR1 is DFQATT and CDR2 is SNEGSKA in the germline V gene (reference sequence). This CDR3 is 15 amino acids long. V dropped 5 bases and J dropped 2 bases, with 16 bases sitting between them.

The CDR3 is CASKGALNGYTF. The CDR3 nucleotides read TGTGCCAGCAAGGGGGCACTGAATGGCTACACCTTC. The chain has TRBV12-3 or TRBV12-4 and TRBJ1-2, with 7 bases fitting TRBD1. V lost 7 bases and J lost 6; bases outside the gene matches: 5. The CDR3 is 12 amino acids.

V is TRBV20-1 and J is TRBJ1-2, with TRBD1 as a possible D gene (6 bases). Trimming pared 0 bases from V and 7 bases from J, leaving 15 bases between. This CDR3 contains 14 residues. The germline V gene encodes CDR1 DFQATT and CDR2 SNEGSKA (reference sequence). The CDR3 region is CSAREDQGFSGYTF. CDR3 DNA sequence: TGCAGTGCTAGAGAGGACCAGGGGTTCTCTGGCTACACCTTC.

This clonotype was found many times. This sequence joins TRBV6-1 and TRBJ2-7; D is unresolved. Germline V gene sequence: CDR1 MNHNS, CDR2 SASEGT. The V gene lost 2 bases and the J gene lost 6 bases, with 11 bases spanning the gap. This CDR3 is 13 amino acids long. The CDR3 here is CASSELRTGEQYF. The CDR3 coding sequence is TGTGCCAGCAGTGAACTTCGGACGGGCGAGCAGTACTTC.

The table lists this clonotype with a few counts. J is TRBJ2-3 and V is TRBV5-1; D is ambiguous. The CDR3 extends over 14 amino acids. The V and J ends lost 0 bases and 6 bases respectively, with 11 bases between them. The germline V gene has CDR1 SGHRS and CDR2 YFSETQ. This chain's CDR3 is CASSLGSQKDTQYF. The CDR3 DNA reads as TGCGCCAGCAGCTTGGGGTCCCAGAAGGATACGCAGTATTTT.

CDR3 residues: CATRGGIHNYGYTF. The CDR3 nucleotides are TGTGCCACCAGGGGGGGGATCCATAACTATGGCTACACCTTC. The chain combines TRBV7-2 with TRBJ1-2; 7 bases line up with TRBD1. With 10 bases clipped from V and 1 base from J, the junction kept 9 bases outside the gene matches. CDR1 and CDR2 from the germline V gene are SGHTA and FQGNSA. This CDR3 has 14 residues. Full variable domain (remainder filled in from reference TRBV7-2 and TRBJ1-2): GAGVSQSPSNKVTEKGKDVELRCDPISGHTALYWYRQSLGQGLEFLIYFQGNSAPDKSGLPSDRFSAERTGGSVSTLTIQRTQQEDSAVYLCATRGGIHNYGYTFGSGTRLTVV.

The chain links TRBV9 to TRBJ1-1, with 7 bases matching TRBD1. This CDR3 has 14 residues. Germline values: CDR1 SGDLS, CDR2 YYNGEE. V lost 0 bases, J lost 7 bases, and 6 bases stayed unmatched. The CDR3 reads CASSVVTGSGEAFF. The DNA of the CDR3 is TGTGCCAGCAGCGTAGTGACAGGGTCGGGTGAAGCTTTCTTT.

In this sample, this clonotype turned up a few times. The chain employs TRBV7-9 and TRBJ2-1; TRBD2 aligns across 9 bases. CDR1 and CDR2 (germline): SEHNR, FQNEAQ (reference sequence). The CDR3 runs 12 residues. Trimming at V came to 7 bases and at J to 15 bases, leaving 10 bases not matched to a gene. The CDR3 region is CASIILGTSMFF. The DNA for the CDR3 is TGTGCCAGCATCATCCTGGGGACTAGCATGTTCTTC. The variable domain in full, completed from reference TRBV7-9 and TRBJ2-1, reads DTGVSQNPRHKITKRGQNVTFRCDPISEHNRLYWYRQTLGQGPEFLTYFQNEAQLEKSRLLSDRFSAERPKGSFSTLEIQRTEQGDSAMYLCASIILGTSMFFGPGTRLTVL.

In regard to this clonotype: A much larger clone differs by one base, so this may be a read error. The gene calls are TRBV5-1 and TRBJ1-2; TRBD1 matches 8 bases. The CDR3 consists of 17 residues. V shed 3 bases and J 2 bases; nucleotides not matched to a gene: 12. CDR1 is SGHRS, CDR2 YFSETQ, per germline. The CDR3: CASSSKRTGKKNYGYTF. DNA of the CDR3: TGCGCCAGCAGCTCAAAACGGACAGGGAAGAAGAACTATGGCTACACCTTC.

V usage is TRBV2 and J usage is TRBJ2-4; 8 positions match TRBD1. This CDR3 region has 15 residues. Germline CDR1 is SNHLY and CDR2 is FYNNEI. V lost 2 bases to trimming and J lost 2 bases; unmatched junction nucleotides: 2. The DNA for the CDR3 is TGTGCCAGCAGTGAACAGGGGGCGACCAAAAACATTCAGTACTTC. The encoded protein is CASSEQGATKNIQYF.

There are a few counts of this clonotype. CDR3 DNA sequence: TGTGCCAGCAGCTTAGGCCGGGTTGCAATTCAGTACTTC. It specifies CASSLGRVAIQYF. The chain links TRBV7-2 to TRBJ2-5; D is unclear. Germline V gene sequence: CDR1 SGHTA, CDR2 FQGNSA. V lost 1 base, J lost 11 bases, and 14 bases lay in between. This CDR3 region has 13 residues.

The chain couples TRBV6-2 or TRBV6-3 to TRBJ2-3; 8 bases agree with TRBD2. The CDR3 is 13 amino acids. V trimming: 6 bases; J trimming: 7 bases; junction bases outside the gene matches: 6. Germline assignment: CDR1 MNHEY and CDR2 SVGEGT. The CDR3 region has the DNA TGTGCCAGCAGCGAAGTTAGCGGGAATACGCAGTATTTT. It encodes CASSEVSGNTQYF.